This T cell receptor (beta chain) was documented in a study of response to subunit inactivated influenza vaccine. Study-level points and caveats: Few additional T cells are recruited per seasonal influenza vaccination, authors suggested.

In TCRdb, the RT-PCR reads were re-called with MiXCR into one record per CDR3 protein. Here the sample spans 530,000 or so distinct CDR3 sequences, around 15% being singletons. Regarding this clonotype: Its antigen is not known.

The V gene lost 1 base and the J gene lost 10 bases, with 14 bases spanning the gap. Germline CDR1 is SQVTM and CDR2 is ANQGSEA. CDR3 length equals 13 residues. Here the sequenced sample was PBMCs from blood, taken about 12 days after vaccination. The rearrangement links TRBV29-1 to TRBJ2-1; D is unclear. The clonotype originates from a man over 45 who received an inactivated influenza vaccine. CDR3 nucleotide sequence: TGCAGCGTTGAAGGTCCCAGGCGAATCGAGCAGTTCTTC. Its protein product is CSVEGPRRIEQFF.